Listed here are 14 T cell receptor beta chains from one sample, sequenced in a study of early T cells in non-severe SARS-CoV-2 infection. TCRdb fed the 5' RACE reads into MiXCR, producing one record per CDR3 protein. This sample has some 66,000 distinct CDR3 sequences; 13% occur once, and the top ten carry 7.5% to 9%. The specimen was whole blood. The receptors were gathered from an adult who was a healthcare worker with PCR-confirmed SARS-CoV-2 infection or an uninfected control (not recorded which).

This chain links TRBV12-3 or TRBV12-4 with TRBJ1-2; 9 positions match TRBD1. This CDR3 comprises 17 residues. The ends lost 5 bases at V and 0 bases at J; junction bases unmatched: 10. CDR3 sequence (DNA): TGTGCCAGCAGTCTACGGACAGGGGTGAGGACTAACTATGGCTACACCTTC. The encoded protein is CASSLRTGVRTNYGYTF.

CDR3 in DNA: TGTGCCACCAGTGAATCTAGGGGGCTCAGCACAGATACGCAGTATTTT. It encodes CATSESRGLSTDTQYF. This sequence joins TRBV24-1 and TRBJ2-3; 7 nucleotides align to TRBD1. CDR3 length: 16 amino acids. In germline, CDR1 is KGHDR, CDR2 SFDVKD. The V segment lost 4 bases and the J segment 0 bases; nucleotides outside the gene matches: 6.

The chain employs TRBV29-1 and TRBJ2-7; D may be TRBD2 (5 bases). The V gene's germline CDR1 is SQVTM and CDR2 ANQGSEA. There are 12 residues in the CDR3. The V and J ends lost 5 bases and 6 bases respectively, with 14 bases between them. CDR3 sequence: CSVRRTSGEQYF. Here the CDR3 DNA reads TGCAGCGTTCGAAGGACTTCGGGCGAGCAGTACTTC.

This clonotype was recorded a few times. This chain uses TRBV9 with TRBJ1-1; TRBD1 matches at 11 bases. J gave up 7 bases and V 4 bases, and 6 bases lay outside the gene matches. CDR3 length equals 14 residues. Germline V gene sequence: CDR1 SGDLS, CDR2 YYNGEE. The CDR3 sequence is CASSPPGQGDEAFF. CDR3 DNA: TGTGCCAGCAGCCCCCCGGGACAGGGGGATGAAGCTTTCTTT.

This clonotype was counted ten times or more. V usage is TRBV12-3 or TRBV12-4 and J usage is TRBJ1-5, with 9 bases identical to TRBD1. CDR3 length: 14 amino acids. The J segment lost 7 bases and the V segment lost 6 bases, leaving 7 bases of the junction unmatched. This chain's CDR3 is CASRKQGAGQPQHF. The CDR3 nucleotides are TGTGCCAGCAGGAAACAGGGGGCTGGGCAGCCCCAGCATTTT.

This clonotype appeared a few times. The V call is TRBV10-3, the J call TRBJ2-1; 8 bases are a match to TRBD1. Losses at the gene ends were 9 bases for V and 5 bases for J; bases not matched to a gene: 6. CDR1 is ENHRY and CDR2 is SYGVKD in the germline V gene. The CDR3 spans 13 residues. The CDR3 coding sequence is TGTGCCATTGGGACAGGATTCGACAATGAGCAGTTCTTC. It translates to CAIGTGFDNEQFF.

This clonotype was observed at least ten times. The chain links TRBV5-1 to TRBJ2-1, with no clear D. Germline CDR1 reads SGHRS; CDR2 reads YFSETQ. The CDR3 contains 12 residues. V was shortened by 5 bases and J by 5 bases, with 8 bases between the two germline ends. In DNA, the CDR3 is TGCGCCAGCAGGAGAAGGGACAATGAGCAGTTCTTC. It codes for CASRRRDNEQFF. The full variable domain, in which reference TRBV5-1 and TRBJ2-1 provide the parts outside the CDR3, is KAGVTQTPRYLIKTRGQQVTLSCSPISGHRSVSWYQQTPGQGLQFLFEYFSETQRNKGNFPGRFSGRQFSNSRSEMNVSTLELGDSALYLCASRRRDNEQFFGPGTRLTVL.

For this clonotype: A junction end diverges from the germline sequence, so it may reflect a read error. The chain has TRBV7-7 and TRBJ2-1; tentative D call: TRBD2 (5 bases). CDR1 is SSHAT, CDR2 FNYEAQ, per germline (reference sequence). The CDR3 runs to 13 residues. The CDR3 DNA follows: TGTGCTAGCAGCTTAGCGACCGATGGAGAGCAGTTCTTC. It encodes CASSLATDGEQFF.

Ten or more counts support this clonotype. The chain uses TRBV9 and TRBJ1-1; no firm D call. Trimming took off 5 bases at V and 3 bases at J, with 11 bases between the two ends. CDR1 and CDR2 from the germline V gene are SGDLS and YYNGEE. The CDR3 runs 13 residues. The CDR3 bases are TGTGCCAGCAGGTCTCTGGGAGACACTGAAGCTTTCTTT. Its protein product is CASRSLGDTEAFF.

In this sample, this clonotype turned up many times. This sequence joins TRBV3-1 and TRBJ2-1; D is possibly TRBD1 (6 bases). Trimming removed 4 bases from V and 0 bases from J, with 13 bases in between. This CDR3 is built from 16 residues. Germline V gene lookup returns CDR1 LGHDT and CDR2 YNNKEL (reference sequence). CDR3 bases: TGTGCCAGCAGCCCTGGAGGACAGAGCTCCTACAATGAGCAGTTCTTC. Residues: CASSPGGQSSYNEQFF.

In DNA form, the CDR3 reads TGTGCCAGCGAAGTAGCTACTGACACAGATACGCAGTATTTT. This translates into CASEVATDTDTQYF. The chain carries TRBV28 and TRBJ2-3; no reliable D call. This CDR3 comprises 14 residues. Between the trimmed V and J ends, which lost 8 bases and 2 bases, there was a span of 14 bases. CDR1 is MDHEN and CDR2 is SYDVKM in the germline V gene.

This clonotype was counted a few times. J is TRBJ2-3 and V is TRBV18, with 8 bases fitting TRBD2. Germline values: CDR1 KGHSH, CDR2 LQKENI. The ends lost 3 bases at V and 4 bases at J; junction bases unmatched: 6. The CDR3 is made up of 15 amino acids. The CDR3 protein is CASSPSGNVADTQYF. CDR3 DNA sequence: TGTGCCAGCTCACCTAGCGGGAACGTAGCAGATACGCAGTATTTT.

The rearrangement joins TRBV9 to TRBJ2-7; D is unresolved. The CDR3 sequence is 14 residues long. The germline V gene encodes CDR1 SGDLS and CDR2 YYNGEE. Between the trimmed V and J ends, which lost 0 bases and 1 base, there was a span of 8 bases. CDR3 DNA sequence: TGTGCCAGCAGCGTAGATCAGACATCCTACGAGCAGTACTTC. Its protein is CASSVDQTSYEQYF.

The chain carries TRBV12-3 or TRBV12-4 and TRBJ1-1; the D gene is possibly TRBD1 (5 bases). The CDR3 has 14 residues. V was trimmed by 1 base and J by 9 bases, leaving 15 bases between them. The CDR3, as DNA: TGTGCCAGCAGTTTAGGCTCGAGGCAGGGTAAAGCTTTCTTT. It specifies CASSLGSRQGKAFF.